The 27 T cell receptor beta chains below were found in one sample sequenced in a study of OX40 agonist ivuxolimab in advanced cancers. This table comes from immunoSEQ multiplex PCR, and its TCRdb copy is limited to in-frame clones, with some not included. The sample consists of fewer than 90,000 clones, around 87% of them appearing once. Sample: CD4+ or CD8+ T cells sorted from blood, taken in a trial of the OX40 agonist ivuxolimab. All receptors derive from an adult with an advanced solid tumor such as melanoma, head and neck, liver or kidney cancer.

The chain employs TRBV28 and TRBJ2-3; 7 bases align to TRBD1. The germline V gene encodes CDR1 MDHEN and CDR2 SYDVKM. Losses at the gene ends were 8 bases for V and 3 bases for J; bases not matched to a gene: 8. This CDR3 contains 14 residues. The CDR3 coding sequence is TGTGCCAGCGGAACAGGGGCGTATACAGATACGCAGTATTTT. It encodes CASGTGAYTDTQYF.

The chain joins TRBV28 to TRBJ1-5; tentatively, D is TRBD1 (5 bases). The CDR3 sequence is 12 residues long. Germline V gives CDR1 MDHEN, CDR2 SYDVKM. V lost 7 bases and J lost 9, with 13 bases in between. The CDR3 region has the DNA TGTGCCAGCAAAGGGGCGCAAGGGCCCCAGCATTTT. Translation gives CASKGAQGPQHF. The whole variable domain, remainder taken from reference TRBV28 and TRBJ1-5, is DVKVTQSSRYLVKRTGEKVFLECVQDMDHENMFWYRQDPGLGLRLIYFSYDVKMKEKGDIPEGYSVSREKKERFSLILESASTNQTSMYLCASKGAQGPQHFGDGTRLSIL.

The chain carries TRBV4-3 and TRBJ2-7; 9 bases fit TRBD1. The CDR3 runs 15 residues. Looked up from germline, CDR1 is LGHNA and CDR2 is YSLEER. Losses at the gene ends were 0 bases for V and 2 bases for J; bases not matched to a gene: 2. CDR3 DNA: TGCGCCAGCAGCCAAGATCGGACAGGGGCCTACGAGCAGTACTTC. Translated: CASSQDRTGAYEQYF.

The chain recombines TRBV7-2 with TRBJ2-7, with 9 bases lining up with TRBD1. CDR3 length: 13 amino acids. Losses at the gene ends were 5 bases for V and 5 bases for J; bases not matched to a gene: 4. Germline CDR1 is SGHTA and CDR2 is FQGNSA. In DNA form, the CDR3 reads TGTGCCAGCAGCCATACAGGGGGCGACGAGCAGTACTTC. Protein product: CASSHTGGDEQYF.

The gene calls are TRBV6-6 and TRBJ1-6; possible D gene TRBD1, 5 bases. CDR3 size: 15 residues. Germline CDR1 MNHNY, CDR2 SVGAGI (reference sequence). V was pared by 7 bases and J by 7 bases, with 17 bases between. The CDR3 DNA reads TGTGCCAGCACGGTTGGGGGATCAGGGAATTCACCCCTCCACTTT. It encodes CASTVGGSGNSPLHF.

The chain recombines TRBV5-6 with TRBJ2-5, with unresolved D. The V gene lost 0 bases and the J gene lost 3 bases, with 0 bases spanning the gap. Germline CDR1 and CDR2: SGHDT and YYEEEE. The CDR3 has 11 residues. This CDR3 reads CASSLEETQYF. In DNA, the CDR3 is TGTGCCAGCAGCTTGGAAGAGACCCAGTACTTC.

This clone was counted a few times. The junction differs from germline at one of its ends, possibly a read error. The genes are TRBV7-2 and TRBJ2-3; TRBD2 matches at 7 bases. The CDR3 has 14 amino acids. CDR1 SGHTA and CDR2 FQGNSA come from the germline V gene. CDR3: CASSQLTSTDTQYF. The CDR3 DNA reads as TGTGCCAGCAGCCAGTTGACTAGCACCGATACGCAGTATTTT. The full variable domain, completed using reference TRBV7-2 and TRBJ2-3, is GAGVSQSPSNKVTEKGKDVELRCDPISGHTALYWYRQSLGQGLEFLIYFQGNSAPDKSGLPSDRFSAERTGGSVSTLTIQRTQQEDSAVYLCASSQLTSTDTQYFGPGTRLTVL.

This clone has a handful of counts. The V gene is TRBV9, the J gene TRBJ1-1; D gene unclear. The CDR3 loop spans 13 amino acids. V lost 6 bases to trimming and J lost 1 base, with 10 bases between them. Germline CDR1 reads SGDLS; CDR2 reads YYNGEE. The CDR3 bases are TGTGCCAGCACCGGCGGAACGAACACTGAAGCTTTCTTT. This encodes CASTGGTNTEAFF.

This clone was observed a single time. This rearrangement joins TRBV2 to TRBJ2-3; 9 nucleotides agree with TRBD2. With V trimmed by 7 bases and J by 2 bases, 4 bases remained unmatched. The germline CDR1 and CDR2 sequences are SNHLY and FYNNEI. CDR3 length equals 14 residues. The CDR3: CASIPSGITDTQYF. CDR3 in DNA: TGTGCCAGCATTCCTAGCGGGATCACAGATACGCAGTATTTT.

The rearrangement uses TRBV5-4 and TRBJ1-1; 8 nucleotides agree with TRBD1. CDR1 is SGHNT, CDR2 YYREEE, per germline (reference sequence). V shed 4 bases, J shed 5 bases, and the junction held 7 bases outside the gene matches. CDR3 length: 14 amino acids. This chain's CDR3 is CASSVTGGVTEAFF. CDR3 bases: TGTGCCAGCAGCGTAACAGGGGGTGTTACTGAAGCTTTCTTT. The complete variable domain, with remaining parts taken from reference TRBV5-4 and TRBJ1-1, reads ETGVTQSPTHLIKTRGQQVTLRCSSQSGHNTVSWYQQALGQGPQFIFQYYREEENGRGNFPPRFSGLQFPNYSSELNVNALELDDSALYLCASSVTGGVTEAFFGQGTRLTVV.

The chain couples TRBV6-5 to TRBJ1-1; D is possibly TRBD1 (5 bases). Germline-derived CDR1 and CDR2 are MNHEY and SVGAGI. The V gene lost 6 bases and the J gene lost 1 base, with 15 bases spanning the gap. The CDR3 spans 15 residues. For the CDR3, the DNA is TGTGCCAGCAGACGGTCGACAGCCAGGAACACTGAAGCTTTCTTT. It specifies CASRRSTARNTEAFF.

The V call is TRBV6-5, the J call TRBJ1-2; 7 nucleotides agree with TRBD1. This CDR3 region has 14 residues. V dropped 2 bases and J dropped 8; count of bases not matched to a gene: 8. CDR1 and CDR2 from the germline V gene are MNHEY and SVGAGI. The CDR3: CASSYGQGVRGYTF. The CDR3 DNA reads TGTGCCAGCAGTTACGGGCAGGGGGTAAGGGGCTACACCTTC.

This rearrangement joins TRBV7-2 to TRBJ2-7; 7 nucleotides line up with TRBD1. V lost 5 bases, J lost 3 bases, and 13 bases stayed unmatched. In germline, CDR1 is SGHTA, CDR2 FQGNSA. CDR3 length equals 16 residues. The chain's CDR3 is CASSPNRDRSFYEQYF. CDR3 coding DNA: TGTGCCAGCAGCCCTAACCGGGACAGAAGTTTCTACGAGCAGTACTTC.

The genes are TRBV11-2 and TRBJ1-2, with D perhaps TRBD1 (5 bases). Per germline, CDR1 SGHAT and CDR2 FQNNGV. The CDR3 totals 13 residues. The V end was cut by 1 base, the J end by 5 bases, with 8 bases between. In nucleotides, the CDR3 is TGTGCCAGCAGCTTAGCCCCAGGGTATGGCTACACCTTC. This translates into CASSLAPGYGYTF.

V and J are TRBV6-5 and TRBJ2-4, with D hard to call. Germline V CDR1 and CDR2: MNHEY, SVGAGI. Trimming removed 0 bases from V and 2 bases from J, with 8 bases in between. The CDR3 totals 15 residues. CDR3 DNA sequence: TGTGCCAGCAGTTACTCGCAGCGTTCCAAAAACATTCAGTACTTC. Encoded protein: CASSYSQRSKNIQYF.

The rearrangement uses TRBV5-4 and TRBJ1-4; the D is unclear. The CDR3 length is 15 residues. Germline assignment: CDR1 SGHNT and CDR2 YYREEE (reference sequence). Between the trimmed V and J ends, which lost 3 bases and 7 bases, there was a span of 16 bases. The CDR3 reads CASSSEEGLGEKLFF. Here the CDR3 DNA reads TGTGCCAGCAGCTCAGAGGAGGGCTTGGGTGAAAAACTGTTTTTT.

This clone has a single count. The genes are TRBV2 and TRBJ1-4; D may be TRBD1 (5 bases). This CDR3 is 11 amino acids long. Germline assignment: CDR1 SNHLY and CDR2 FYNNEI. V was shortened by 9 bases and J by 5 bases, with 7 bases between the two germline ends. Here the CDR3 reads CASSGNEKLFF. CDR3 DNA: TGTGCCAGTTCAGGGAATGAAAAACTGTTTTTT.

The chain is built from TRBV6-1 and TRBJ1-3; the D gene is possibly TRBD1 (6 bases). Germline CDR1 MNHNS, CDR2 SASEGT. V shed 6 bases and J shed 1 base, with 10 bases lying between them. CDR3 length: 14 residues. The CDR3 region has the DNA TGTGCCAGCAGAGCGGGACAATCTGGAAACACCATATATTTT. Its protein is CASRAGQSGNTIYF.

CDR3 sequence (DNA): TGTGCCAGCAGCCTGCGGGACAGAAATTCACCCCTCCACTTT. Amino acid sequence: CASSLRDRNSPLHF. The V and J genes are TRBV5-6 and TRBJ1-6; 7 nucleotides match TRBD1. CDR1 SGHDT and CDR2 YYEEEE come from the germline V gene. The trim removed 4 bases at V and 7 bases at J, leaving 5 bases unmatched. CDR3 length equals 14 residues.

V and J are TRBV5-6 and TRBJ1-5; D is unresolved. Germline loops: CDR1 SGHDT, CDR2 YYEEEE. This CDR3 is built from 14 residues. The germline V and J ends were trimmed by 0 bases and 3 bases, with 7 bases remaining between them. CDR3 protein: CASSLGLINQPQHF. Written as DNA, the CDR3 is TGTGCCAGCAGCTTGGGACTCATCAATCAGCCCCAGCATTTT.

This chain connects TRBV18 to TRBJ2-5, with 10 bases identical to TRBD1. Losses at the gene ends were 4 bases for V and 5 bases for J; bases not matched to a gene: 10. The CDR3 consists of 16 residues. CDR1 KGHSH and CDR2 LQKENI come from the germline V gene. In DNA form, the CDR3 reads TGTGCCAGCTCACAAACCGGGACAGGGGTGAGGGAGACCCAGTACTTC. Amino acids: CASSQTGTGVRETQYF.

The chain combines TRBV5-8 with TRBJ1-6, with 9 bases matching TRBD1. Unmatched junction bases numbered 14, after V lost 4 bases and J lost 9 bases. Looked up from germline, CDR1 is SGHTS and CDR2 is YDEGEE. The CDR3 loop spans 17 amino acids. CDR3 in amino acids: CASSGGTGKWSSSPLHF. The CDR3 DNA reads TGTGCCAGCAGCGGAGGGACAGGGAAATGGTCGAGTTCACCCCTCCACTTT.

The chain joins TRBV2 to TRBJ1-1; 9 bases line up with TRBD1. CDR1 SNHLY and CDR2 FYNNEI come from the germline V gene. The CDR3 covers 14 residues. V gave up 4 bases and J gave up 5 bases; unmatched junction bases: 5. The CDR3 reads CASSVQGASTEAFF. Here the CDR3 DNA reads TGTGCCAGCAGTGTACAGGGGGCCTCGACTGAAGCTTTCTTT.

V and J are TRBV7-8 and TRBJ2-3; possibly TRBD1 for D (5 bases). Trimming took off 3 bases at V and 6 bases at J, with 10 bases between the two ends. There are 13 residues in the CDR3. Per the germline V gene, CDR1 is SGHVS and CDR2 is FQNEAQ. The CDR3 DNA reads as TGTGCCAGCAGCTTCCAGGGCTCCGATACGCAGTATTTT. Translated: CASSFQGSDTQYF.

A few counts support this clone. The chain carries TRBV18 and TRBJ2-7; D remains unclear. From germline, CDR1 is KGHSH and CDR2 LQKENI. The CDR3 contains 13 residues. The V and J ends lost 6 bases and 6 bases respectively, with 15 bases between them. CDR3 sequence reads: CASSRSSETEQYV. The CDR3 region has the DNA TGTGCCAGCTCCCGTAGCTCCGAAACCGAGCAGTACGTC.

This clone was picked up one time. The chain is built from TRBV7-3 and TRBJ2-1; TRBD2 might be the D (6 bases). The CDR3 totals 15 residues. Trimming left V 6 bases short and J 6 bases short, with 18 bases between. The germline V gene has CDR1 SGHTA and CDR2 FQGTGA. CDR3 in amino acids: CASSPQEGIVNEQFF. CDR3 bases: TGTGCCAGCAGTCCCCAGGAGGGGATAGTCAATGAGCAGTTCTTC.

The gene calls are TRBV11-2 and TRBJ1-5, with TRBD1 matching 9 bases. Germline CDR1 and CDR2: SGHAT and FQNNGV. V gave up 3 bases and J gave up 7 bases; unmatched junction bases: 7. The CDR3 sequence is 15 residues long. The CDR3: CASSFGTGRDQPQHF. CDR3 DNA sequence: TGTGCCAGCAGCTTCGGGACAGGGCGCGACCAGCCCCAGCATTTT.